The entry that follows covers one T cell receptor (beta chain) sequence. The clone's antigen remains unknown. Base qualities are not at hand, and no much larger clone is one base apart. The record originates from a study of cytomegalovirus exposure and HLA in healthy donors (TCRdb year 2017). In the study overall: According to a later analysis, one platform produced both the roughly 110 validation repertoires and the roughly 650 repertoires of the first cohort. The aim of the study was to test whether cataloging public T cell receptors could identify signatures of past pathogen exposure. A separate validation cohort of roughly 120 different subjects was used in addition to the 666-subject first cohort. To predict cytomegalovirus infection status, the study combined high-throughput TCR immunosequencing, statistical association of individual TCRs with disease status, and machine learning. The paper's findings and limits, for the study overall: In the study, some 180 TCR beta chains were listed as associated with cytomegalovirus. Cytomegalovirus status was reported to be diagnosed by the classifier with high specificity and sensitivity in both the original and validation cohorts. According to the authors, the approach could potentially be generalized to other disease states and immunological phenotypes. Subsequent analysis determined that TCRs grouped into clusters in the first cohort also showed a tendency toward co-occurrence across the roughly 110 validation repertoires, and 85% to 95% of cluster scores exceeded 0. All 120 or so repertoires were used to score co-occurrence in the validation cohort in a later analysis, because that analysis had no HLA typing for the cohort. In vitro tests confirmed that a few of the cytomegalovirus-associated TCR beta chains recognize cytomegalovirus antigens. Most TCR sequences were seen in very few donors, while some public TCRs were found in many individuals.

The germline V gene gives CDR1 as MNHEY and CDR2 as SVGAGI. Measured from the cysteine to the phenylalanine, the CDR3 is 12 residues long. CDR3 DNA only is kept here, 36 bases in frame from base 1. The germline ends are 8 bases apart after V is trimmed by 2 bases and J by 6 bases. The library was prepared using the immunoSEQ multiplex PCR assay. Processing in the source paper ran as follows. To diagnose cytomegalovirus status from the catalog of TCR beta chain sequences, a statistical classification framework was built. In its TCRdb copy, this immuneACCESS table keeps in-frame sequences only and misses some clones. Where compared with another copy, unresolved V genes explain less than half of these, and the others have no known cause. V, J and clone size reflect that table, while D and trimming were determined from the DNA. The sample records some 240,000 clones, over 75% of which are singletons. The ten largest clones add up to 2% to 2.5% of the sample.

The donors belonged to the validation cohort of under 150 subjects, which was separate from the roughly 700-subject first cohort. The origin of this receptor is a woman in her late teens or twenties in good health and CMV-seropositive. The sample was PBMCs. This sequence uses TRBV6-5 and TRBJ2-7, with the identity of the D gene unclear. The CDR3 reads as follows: CASSYVTGEQYF. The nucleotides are TGTGCCAGCAGTTACGTTACCGGCGAGCAGTACTTC.